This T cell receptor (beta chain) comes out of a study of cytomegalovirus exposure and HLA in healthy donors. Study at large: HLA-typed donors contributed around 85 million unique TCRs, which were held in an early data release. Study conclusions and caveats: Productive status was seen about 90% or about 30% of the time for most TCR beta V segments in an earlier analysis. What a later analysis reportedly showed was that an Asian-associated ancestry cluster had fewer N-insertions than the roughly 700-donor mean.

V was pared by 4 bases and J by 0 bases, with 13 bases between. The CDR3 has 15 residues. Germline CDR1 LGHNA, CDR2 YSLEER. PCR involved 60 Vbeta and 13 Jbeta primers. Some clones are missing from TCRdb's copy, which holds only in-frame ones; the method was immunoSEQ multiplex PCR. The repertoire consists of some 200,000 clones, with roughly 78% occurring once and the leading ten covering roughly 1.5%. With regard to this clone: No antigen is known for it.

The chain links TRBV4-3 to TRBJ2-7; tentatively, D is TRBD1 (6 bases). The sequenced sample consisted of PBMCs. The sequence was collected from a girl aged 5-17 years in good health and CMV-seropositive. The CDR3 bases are TGCGCCAGCAGCCCCGGCAGGGGCCTCTCCTACGAGCAGTACTTC. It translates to CASSPGRGLSYEQYF.